Presented here are 30 T cell receptor beta chains from one specimen sequenced in a study of blood T cell repertoires in COVID-19. Profiling relied on immunoSEQ multiplex PCR, and the TCRdb table lists in-frame clones only, not all of them. The table lists 150,000 to 200,000 clones, 90% of them singletons, with roughly 0.56% in the top ten. Source material: peripheral blood. These receptors were obtained from a man aged 50 to 59 with acute or convalescent COVID-19.

The chain recombines TRBV5-1 with TRBJ2-5, with a tentative D call TRBD1 (6 bases). From germline, CDR1 is SGHRS and CDR2 YFSETQ. The CDR3 loop spans 18 amino acids. V was shortened by 0 bases and J by 4 bases, with 22 bases between the two germline ends. CDR3 residues: CASSLGRAGTNYGETQYF. CDR3 sequence (DNA): TGCGCCAGCAGCTTGGGTCGGGCCGGGACAAATTATGGAGAGACCCAGTACTTC. Based on the CDR3 plus reference TRBV5-1 and TRBJ2-5, the full variable domain is KAGVTQTPRYLIKTRGQQVTLSCSPISGHRSVSWYQQTPGQGLQFLFEYFSETQRNKGNFPGRFSGRQFSNSRSEMNVSTLELGDSALYLCASSLGRAGTNYGETQYFGPGTRLLVL.

The V gene is TRBV28, the J gene TRBJ1-1, with 9 bases lining up with TRBD1. Germline V lookup: CDR1 MDHEN, CDR2 SYDVKM. The CDR3 is 15 amino acids. With 7 bases clipped from V and 4 bases from J, the junction kept 10 bases outside the gene matches. The CDR3 DNA sequence: TGTGCCAGCACCCCCACAGGGGGCGTGAGCACTGAAGCTTTCTTT. Protein product: CASTPTGGVSTEAFF.

This chain links TRBV29-1 with TRBJ1-1; D may be TRBD1 (5 bases). Germline V lookup: CDR1 SQVTM, CDR2 ANQGSEA. This CDR3 is 11 amino acids long. The CDR3 nucleotides are TGCAGTCACTCGGGGGGCACTGAAGCTTTCTTT. It specifies CSHSGGTEAFF. The full variable domain, in which reference TRBV29-1 and TRBJ1-1 provide the parts outside the CDR3, is SAVISQKPSRDICQRGTSLTIQCQVDSQVTMMFWYRQQPGQSLTLIATANQGSEATYESGFVIDKFPISRPNLTFSTLTVSNMSPEDSSIYLCSHSGGTEAFFGQGTRLTVV.

V and J are TRBV28 and TRBJ1-6; D ambiguous. CDR1 and CDR2 from the germline V gene are MDHEN and SYDVKM. V was cut by 3 bases and J by 0 bases, with 6 bases left in between. CDR3 size: 15 residues. CDR3 sequence reads: CASSLRISYNSPLHF. DNA for the CDR3: TGTGCCAGCAGTTTGCGCATCTCCTATAATTCACCCCTCCACTTT.

Turning to this clone: One end of the junction varies from germline; a read error may be responsible. The gene calls are TRBV6-1 and TRBJ1-4; D is possibly TRBD1 (5 bases). This CDR3 has 13 residues. Germline CDR1 is MNHNS and CDR2 is SASEGT. CDR3 loop: CASSEAVGAVTTF. The CDR3, as DNA: TGTGCCAGCAGTGAAGCGGTTGGGGCAGTTACTACTTTT.

Notes on this clone: Distinct nucleotide sequences in the sample also encode this CDR3. This chain connects TRBV18 to TRBJ1-5; 7 bases match TRBD1. Per the germline V gene, CDR1 is KGHSH and CDR2 is LQKENI. The CDR3 consists of 15 residues. V was clipped by 0 bases and J by 4 bases; unmatched bases: 3. Written as DNA, the CDR3 is TGTGCCAGCTCACCACCAGGGGGCAGGAATCAGCCCCAGCATTTT. Translated: CASSPPGGRNQPQHF. Supplemented by reference TRBV18 and TRBJ1-5, the full variable domain reads NAGVMQNPRHLVRRRGQEARLRCSPMKGHSHVYWYRQLPEEGLKFMVYLQKENIIDESGMPKERFSAEFPKEGPSILRIQQVVRGDSAAYFCASSPPGGRNQPQHFGDGTRLSIL.

This chain uses TRBV28 with TRBJ2-6; D possibly corresponds to TRBD2 (5 bases). V lost 4 bases and J lost 0, with 10 bases in between. The CDR3 runs to 16 residues. The germline CDR1 and CDR2 sequences are MDHEN and SYDVKM. In nucleotides, the CDR3 is TGTGCCAGCAGTTCTCCGGGGAGCTCTGGGGCCAACGTCCTGACTTTC. Its protein is CASSSPGSSGANVLTF.

This clone was found once. J is TRBJ2-1 and V is TRBV9; the match to TRBD2 covers 9 bases. In germline, CDR1 is SGDLS, CDR2 YYNGEE. The CDR3 runs to 15 residues. The trim removed 0 bases at V and 8 bases at J, leaving 6 bases unmatched. The CDR3 reads CASSVGPAGGDEQFF. In DNA form, the CDR3 reads TGTGCCAGCAGCGTAGGGCCAGCGGGGGGAGATGAGCAGTTCTTC.

This clone was picked up a small number of times. The V call is TRBV7-9, the J call TRBJ2-1; TRBD1 matches 10 bases. The CDR3 totals 18 residues. Germline loops: CDR1 SEHNR, CDR2 FQNEAQ (reference sequence). Trimming removed 4 bases from V and 2 bases from J; junction bases left unmatched: 11. The DNA of the CDR3 is TGTGCCAGCAGCTCCTATGCTCGGGACAGGGGAACCTACAATGAGCAGTTCTTC. This encodes CASSSYARDRGTYNEQFF.

Concerning this clone: The same CDR3 is also encoded by other DNA sequences in this sample. This chain connects TRBV5-1 to TRBJ2-3; the match to TRBD2 covers 8 bases. V lost 2 bases to trimming and J lost 0 bases; unmatched junction nucleotides: 2. The CDR3 consists of 15 residues. Germline CDR1 reads SGHRS; CDR2 reads YFSETQ. CDR3 sequence reads: CASSLPGGSTDTQYF. The DNA for the CDR3 is TGCGCCAGCAGCTTACCGGGAGGGAGCACAGATACGCAGTATTTT.

The chain is built from TRBV5-1 and TRBJ2-1, with D possibly being TRBD2 (6 bases). Germline CDR1 and CDR2: SGHRS and YFSETQ. Deletions cut 1 base from V and 7 bases from J, with 12 bases between. The CDR3 extends over 14 amino acids. CDR3 coding DNA: TGCGCCAGCAGCTTGTCGGACCGGGGGAATGAGCAGTTCTTC. Translated, it gives CASSLSDRGNEQFF.

The sample holds many counts of this clone. The chain has TRBV2 and TRBJ2-7; 7 bases match TRBD1. With V trimmed by 5 bases and J by 2 bases, 6 bases remained unmatched. Germline V gene sequence: CDR1 SNHLY, CDR2 FYNNEI. This CDR3 has 14 residues. In nucleotides, the CDR3 is TGTGCCAGCAGTTCGGACAGGTTAACCTACGAGCAGTACGTC. Protein product: CASSSDRLTYEQYV.

The chain couples TRBV5-1 to TRBJ2-5, with 9 bases matching TRBD2. CDR1 is SGHRS and CDR2 is YFSETQ in the germline V gene. This CDR3 contains 16 residues. Trimming took 3 bases from V and 4 from J; bases not matched to a gene: 10. This CDR3 reads CASSSGAGGPVETQYF. The CDR3 DNA follows: TGCGCCAGCAGCTCAGGGGCGGGAGGGCCGGTAGAGACCCAGTACTTC.

The chain carries TRBV3-1 (or the pseudogene TRBV3-2) and TRBJ2-7, with 7 positions matching TRBD1. The CDR3 extends over 15 amino acids. Germline V lookup: CDR1 LGHDT, CDR2 YNNKEL (reference sequence). J was trimmed by 2 bases and V by 4 bases; bases with no gene match: 8. Here the CDR3 DNA reads TGTGCCAGCAGCCCGCACAGGGGTGTTGCCTACGAGCAGTACTTC. It is translated as CASSPHRGVAYEQYF.

The genes are TRBV10-3 and TRBJ1-2; D unclear. Germline CDR1 ENHRY, CDR2 SYGVKD. V was shortened by 5 bases and J by 3 bases, with 4 bases between the two germline ends. This CDR3 has 11 residues. The CDR3 region is CAISRDYGYTF. The CDR3 nucleotides are TGTGCCATCAGTAGAGACTATGGCTACACCTTC.

V and J are TRBV3-1 (or the pseudogene TRBV3-2) and TRBJ2-2; 8 nucleotides align to TRBD2. Germline lookup yields CDR1 LGHDT and CDR2 YNNKEL (reference sequence). The CDR3 covers 15 residues. The junction had 8 bases not matched to a gene; V was cut back by 4 bases and J by 7 bases. CDR3 sequence: CASSLGLVESGELFF. The CDR3 bases are TGTGCCAGCAGCCTGGGACTAGTGGAAAGCGGGGAGCTGTTTTTT.

This clone was detected once. The chain recombines TRBV5-1 with TRBJ2-1, with 8 positions matching TRBD1. The CDR3 runs 14 residues. Germline V gene sequence: CDR1 SGHRS, CDR2 YFSETQ. With 4 bases clipped from V and 9 bases from J, the junction kept 9 bases outside the gene matches. The CDR3 DNA reads TGCGCCAGCAGCCATGAACCAGGGGGCTTTGAGCAGTTCTTC. Residues: CASSHEPGGFEQFF.

J is TRBJ1-5 and V is TRBV4-1; no reliable D call. V lost 5 bases and J lost 6, with 11 bases in between. Germline V lookup: CDR1 MGHRA, CDR2 YSYEKL. The CDR3 is 13 residues long. The chain's CDR3 is CASSYRIGQPQHF. For the CDR3, the DNA is TGCGCCAGCAGCTACAGAATCGGTCAGCCCCAGCATTTT.

V usage is TRBV5-1 and J usage is TRBJ1-2; 9 nucleotides match TRBD1. Germline CDR1 SGHRS, CDR2 YFSETQ. The CDR3 consists of 14 residues. Trimming at V came to 5 bases and at J to 2 bases, leaving 4 bases not matched to a gene. In nucleotides, the CDR3 is TGCGCCAGCAGGCCAGGACAGGGGAACTATGGCTACACCTTC. This sequence encodes CASRPGQGNYGYTF.

In regard to this clone: Germline and junction disagree at one end, which may indicate a read error. The chain is built from TRBV19 and TRBJ1-5, with TRBD1 identical over 7 bases. The CDR3 covers 18 residues. Germline-derived CDR1 and CDR2 are LNHDA and SQIVND (reference sequence). The CDR3 here is CASNRGVTGTMGNQPQHF. As DNA, the CDR3 is TGTGCAAGTAATAGGGGTGTGACAGGGACGATGGGCAATCAGCCCCAGCATTTT.

The chain is built from TRBV4-1 and TRBJ1-6, with D possibly TRBD1 on 6 matching bases. Between the trimmed V and J ends, which lost 0 bases and 10 bases, there was a span of 13 bases. This CDR3 comprises 15 residues. The germline gives CDR1 MGHRA, CDR2 YSYEKL. The CDR3 DNA reads as TGCGCCAGCAGCCAAGAAAGCAGGGGAGTGTCACCCCTCCACTTT. Residues: CASSQESRGVSPLHF.

The chain has TRBV7-9 and TRBJ1-4; the match to TRBD1 covers 8 bases. Trimming cost V 5 bases and J 4 bases; bases outside gene matches: 6. CDR1 SEHNR and CDR2 FQNEAQ come from the germline V gene (reference sequence). CDR3 length equals 15 residues. The CDR3 DNA sequence: TGTGCCAGCAGCCCAGACAGGGGCGGTAATGAAAAACTGTTTTTT. It encodes CASSPDRGGNEKLFF.

This clone was recorded only once. The rearrangement uses TRBV28 and TRBJ1-2; tentatively, D is TRBD1 (6 bases). There are 14 residues in the CDR3. Germline CDR1 is MDHEN and CDR2 is SYDVKM. Trimming took 4 bases from V and 2 from J, leaving 11 bases between them. DNA of the CDR3: TGTGCCAGCAGTTCGGACAGCCCAAACTATGGCTACACCTTC. This translates into CASSSDSPNYGYTF.

J is TRBJ2-3 and V is TRBV7-8; 7 bases fit TRBD1. Germline CDR1 SGHVS, CDR2 FQNEAQ. The ends lost 5 bases at V and 1 base at J; junction bases unmatched: 9. The CDR3 sequence is 16 residues long. The CDR3 nucleotides read TGTGCCAGCAGCGCCGACAGGGAAGCCGGCACAGATACGCAGTATTTT. This sequence encodes CASSADREAGTDTQYF.

The genes are TRBV18 and TRBJ1-2, with TRBD1 matching over 10 bases. Germline trimming cut 2 bases from V and 2 bases from J; bases unmatched to any gene: 5. From germline, CDR1 is KGHSH and CDR2 LQKENI. This CDR3 region has 16 residues. The CDR3 nucleotides are TGTGCCAGCTCACCAAGGAGGGGACAGGGGAACTATGGCTACACCTTC. Translating gives CASSPRRGQGNYGYTF.

This clone was seen more than once but under ten times. The rearrangement uses TRBV27 and TRBJ1-6; TRBD1 matches at 7 bases. The CDR3 covers 15 residues. Looked up from germline, CDR1 is MNHEY and CDR2 is SMNVEV (reference sequence). V was clipped by 4 bases and J by 16 bases; unmatched bases: 16. CDR3 residues: CASSSTLTWDSTLHF. In DNA form, the CDR3 reads TGTGCCAGCAGTTCAACCCTCACATGGGACAGCACACTCCACTTT.

This clone was recorded only once. The gene calls are TRBV5-1 and TRBJ2-5, with 7 bases fitting TRBD2. The germline gives CDR1 SGHRS, CDR2 YFSETQ. The CDR3 spans 14 residues. The ends lost 4 bases at V and 4 bases at J; junction bases unmatched: 7. The CDR3 spells CASSESSSGETQYF. The CDR3 DNA follows: TGCGCCAGCAGCGAATCCTCTAGCGGAGAGACCCAGTACTTC.

The chain couples TRBV20-1 to TRBJ2-7; weak D call: TRBD2 (6 bases). The V gene lost 3 bases and the J gene lost 4 bases, with 13 bases spanning the gap. CDR3 length: 13 amino acids. The germline V gene encodes CDR1 DFQATT and CDR2 SNEGSKA (reference sequence). DNA for the CDR3: TGCAGTGCTAGTGACGCGGGGTTATACGAGCAGTACTTC. It specifies CSASDAGLYEQYF.

V usage is TRBV9 and J usage is TRBJ2-2, with D possibly TRBD1 on 6 matching bases. The germline gives CDR1 SGDLS, CDR2 YYNGEE. CDR3 length equals 15 residues. With 0 bases removed from V and 3 bases from J, the gap between germline ends came to 9 bases. The chain's CDR3 is CASSVAPGDTGELFF. CDR3 in DNA: TGTGCCAGCAGCGTAGCGCCAGGGGACACCGGGGAGCTGTTTTTT.

The chain employs TRBV7-9 and TRBJ1-2; the D is unclear. The V end lost 1 base, the J end lost 2 bases, and 14 bases lay between the germline ends. Germline CDR1 and CDR2: SEHNR and FQNEAQ (reference sequence). The length of the CDR3 is 16 residues. CDR3 sequence reads: CASSLVSGTSNYGYTF. CDR3 in DNA: TGTGCCAGCAGCTTAGTAAGCGGCACGAGCAACTATGGCTACACCTTC.